The table lists the clone carrying this T cell receptor beta chain with a few counts. CDR1 and CDR2 from the germline V gene are SNHLY and FYNNEI. Trimming stripped 1 base from V and 0 bases from J, with 12 bases between. CDR3 length: 16 residues. The data originate from a study of blood T cell repertoires in COVID-19. Overall study context: Acute and convalescent COVID-19 samples came from the United States, Italy and Spain. Nucleic acid was either cDNA or gDNA, and it came from T cells, B-cell-depleted T cells, or PBMCs.

Original handling: Amplification from reference gene primers served as the basis for estimated nucleated cell counts. Profiled with immunoSEQ multiplex PCR; TCRdb holds only in-frame clones, not every one. V and J calls and clone size follow that table, whereas D and trimming were derived from the DNA. Of approximately 180,000 clones listed, 80% to 95% are singletons. Sequencing used peripheral blood. The clonotype originates from a man in his forties or fifties with acute or convalescent COVID-19. The chain has TRBV2 and TRBJ1-1, with D perhaps matching TRBD1 (6 bases). The CDR3 DNA follows: TGTGCCAGCAGTGAAGTAGGACAGCTCATGAACACTGAAGCTTTCTTT. It is translated as CASSEVGQLMNTEAFF.